This T cell receptor beta chain was identified during a study of T-cell reconstitution after alpha-beta-depleted transplantation in children. Unique molecular identifiers tagged the TCRbeta library. TCRdb recomputed calls from the PCR reads with MiXCR, one row per CDR3 protein. The table records approximately 630,000 distinct CDR3 sequences, 13% of them present only once. This clonotype was seen a handful of times. Germline V CDR1 and CDR2: DFQATT, SNEGSKA (reference sequence). The CDR3 is 11 amino acids. The V end was cut by 6 bases, the J end by 1 base, with 7 bases between. This TCR came from a girl aged 2-10 years with congenital amegakaryocytic thrombocytopenia, due to receive a stem cell transplant. Sequences were derived from PBMCs, sampled before TCRalphabeta/CD19-depleted stem cell transplant. The V gene is TRBV20-1, the J gene TRBJ2-7, with unresolved D. CDR3 in DNA: TGCAGTGCGCCCTATTCCTACGAGCAGTACTTC. Its translation is CSAPYSYEQYF.